The sequence of this TCR beta chain was determined in a study of blood T cell repertoires in COVID-19. Study details: Sites in the United States, Italy and Spain provided acute and convalescent COVID-19 samples.

In the study's own analysis: Counts of nucleated cells, estimated from reference gene primer amplification, were obtained. Generated by immunoSEQ multiplex PCR, the TCRdb table keeps only in-frame clones and is missing some. V, J and clone size derive from that table, while D and trimming were established from the DNA sequence. Among a few hundred thousand clones listed, around four fifths were seen once. The CDR3 covers 13 residues. V was trimmed by 8 bases and J by 8 bases, leaving 13 bases between them. From germline, CDR1 is LNHNV and CDR2 YYDKDF (reference sequence). The sample was peripheral blood. The rearrangement joins TRBV15 to TRBJ1-6; a weak D match, TRBD1 (6 bases). The TCR comes from an elderly woman with COVID-19, enrolled during active disease. CDR3 in amino acids: CATARKGDSPLHF. CDR3 coding DNA: TGTGCCACCGCGAGAAAGGGGGATTCACCCCTCCACTTT.